This is a list of T cell receptor beta chains from one sample in a study of beta chain features in type 1 diabetes. Sequencing used immunoSEQ multiplex PCR; TCRdb keeps in-frame clones, though not all of them. The sample has some 270,000 clones; about 11% are singletons. The sequencing sample was made of naive CD4+ T cells from blood. These receptors were taken from a man aged 30 to 45 with type 1 diabetes. The CDR3 runs from the conserved cysteine through the conserved F or W. D genes are given only for firm matches. Rows give clone size only sometimes, using once, few, many, or a class for an expanded clone.

V: TRBV9
D: -
J: TRBJ2-1
size: -
CDR3: CASSVGPPESSYNEQFF
DNA: TGTGCCAGCAGCGTGGGCCCCCCAGAGAGCTCCTACAATGAGCAGTTCTTC

V: TRBV5-1
D: -
J: TRBJ2-3
size: -
CDR3: CASSLVAEDTQYF
DNA: TGCGCCAGCAGCTTGGTGGCAGAAGATACGCAGTATTTT

V: TRBV28
D: -
J: TRBJ2-1
size: few
CDR3: CASGQGGNEQFF
DNA: TGTGCCAGCGGGCAGGGGGGCAATGAGCAGTTCTTC

V: TRBV4-3
D: -
J: TRBJ1-5
size: -
CDR3: CASSQDPHAEPQHF
DNA: TGCGCCAGCAGCCAAGATCCCCATGCGGAGCCCCAGCATTTT

V: TRBV5-6
D: -
J: TRBJ2-1
size: -
CDR3: CASSLTTAYNEQFF
DNA: TGTGCCAGCAGCTTGACGACAGCTTACAATGAGCAGTTCTTC

V: TRBV28
D: -
J: TRBJ2-5
size: -
CDR3: CASSLPRDIRTETQYF
DNA: TGTGCCAGCAGTTTACCTCGGGACATCCGGACGGAGACCCAGTACTTC

V: TRBV9
D: -
J: TRBJ2-1
size: few
CDR3: CASSVGTARGEQFF
DNA: TGTGCCAGCAGCGTAGGGACGGCCCGGGGGGAGCAGTTCTTC

V: TRBV25-1
D: -
J: TRBJ1-3
size: few
CDR3: CASSEFQTSGNTIYF
DNA: TGTGCCAGCAGTGAATTCCAGACATCTGGAAACACCATATATTTT

V: TRBV28
D: -
J: TRBJ2-1
size: -
CDR3: CASSLTRLGQFF
DNA: TGTGCCAGCAGTTTGACGCGACTAGGGCAGTTCTTC

V: TRBV11-2
D: -
J: TRBJ2-6
size: few
CDR3: CASSFSYRAGRANVLTF
DNA: TGTGCCAGCAGCTTTAGCTACAGGGCCGGGAGGGCCAACGTCCTGACTTTC

V: TRBV7-2
D: -
J: TRBJ2-7
size: -
CDR3: CASSLKGGDRRWYEQYF
DNA: TGTGCCAGCAGCTTAAAAGGGGGTGACAGAAGATGGTACGAGCAGTACTTC

V: TRBV5-1
D: TRBD1
J: TRBJ1-1
size: few
CDR3: CASSLGRGETEAFF
DNA: TGCGCCAGCAGCTTGGGCAGGGGGGAAACTGAAGCTTTCTTT

V: TRBV6-5
D: -
J: TRBJ1-1
size: -
CDR3: CASSYGQNTEAFF
DNA: TGTGCCAGCAGTTACGGGCAGAACACTGAAGCTTTCTTT

V: TRBV30
D: -
J: TRBJ2-5
size: few
CDR3: CAWSVEETQYF
DNA: TGTGCCTGGAGTGTAGAGGAGACCCAGTACTTC

V: TRBV19
D: TRBD2
J: TRBJ2-1
size: few
CDR3: CASSIGDSGGTEQFF
DNA: TGTGCCAGTAGTATAGGCGATAGCGGGGGAACTGAGCAGTTCTTC

V: TRBV30
D: -
J: TRBJ1-1
size: -
CDR3: CAWRAGSTEAFF
DNA: TGTGCCTGGAGGGCAGGGTCCACCGAAGCTTTCTTT

V: TRBV23-1
D: TRBD1
J: TRBJ1-3
size: few
CDR3: CASSPTGTGNNRPGNTIYF
DNA: TGCGCCAGCAGTCCTACCGGGACAGGGAACAATCGTCCTGGAAACACCATATATTTT

V: TRBV6-6
D: -
J: TRBJ1-2
size: -
CDR3: CASTQDIFYGYTF
DNA: TGTGCCAGCACCCAGGACATATTCTATGGCTACACCTTC

V: TRBV30
D: -
J: TRBJ1-6
size: few
CDR3: CAWSLDSPLHF
DNA: TGTGCCTGGAGCCTTGATTCACCCCTCCACTTT

V: TRBV5-6
D: TRBD1
J: TRBJ2-7
size: few
CDR3: CASSLGQGEREQYF
DNA: TGTGCCAGCAGCTTAGGACAGGGGGAGAGAGAGCAGTACTTC

V: TRBV7-3
D: -
J: TRBJ2-7
size: -
CDR3: CASSLTGRDHHEQYF
DNA: TGTGCCAGCAGCTTAACGGGCAGGGATCATCACGAGCAGTACTTC

V: TRBV7-9
D: -
J: TRBJ2-3
size: -
CDR3: CASSLGLSTDTQYF
DNA: TGTGCCAGCAGCCTGGGACTTAGCACAGATACGCAGTATTTT

V: TRBV25-1
D: TRBD1
J: TRBJ2-1
size: -
CDR3: CASRGDRGPNEQFF
DNA: TGTGCCAGCAGGGGGGACAGGGGGCCCAATGAGCAGTTCTTC

V: TRBV19
D: -
J: TRBJ2-3
size: few
CDR3: CASSTTDSTDTQYF
DNA: TGTGCCAGTAGTACTACAGATTCTACAGATACGCAGTATTTT

V: TRBV7-8
D: -
J: TRBJ2-1
size: few
CDR3: CASSTRGNEQFF
DNA: TGTGCCAGCAGCACAAGGGGTAATGAGCAGTTCTTC

V: TRBV6-1
D: TRBD1
J: TRBJ2-1
size: few
CDR3: CASSQGQGYNEQFF
DNA: TGTGCCAGCAGTCAGGGACAGGGCTACAATGAGCAGTTCTTC

V: TRBV7-2
D: TRBD2
J: TRBJ2-3
size: -
CDR3: CASSATSGGASPDTQYF
DNA: TGTGCCAGCAGCGCGACTAGCGGGGGGGCCTCGCCAGATACGCAGTATTTT

V: TRBV5-1
D: TRBD1
J: TRBJ2-7
size: -
CDR3: CASSLERQGAGEQYF
DNA: TGCGCCAGCAGCTTGGAGCGACAGGGGGCCGGCGAGCAGTACTTC

V: TRBV6-1
D: -
J: TRBJ2-1
size: -
CDR3: CASSGTGILSYNEQFF
DNA: TGTGCCAGCAGTGGAACAGGGATTCTCTCCTACAATGAGCAGTTCTTC

V: TRBV7-2
D: TRBD1
J: TRBJ1-1
size: -
CDR3: CASSLVGTENTEAFF
DNA: TGTGCCAGCAGCTTAGTGGGGACAGAGAACACTGAAGCTTTCTTT

V: TRBV19
D: TRBD1
J: TRBJ2-7
size: -
CDR3: CASSLDRAPFGNEQYF
DNA: TGTGCCAGTAGTTTGGACAGGGCGCCCTTCGGAAACGAGCAGTACTTC

V: TRBV12-5
D: TRBD1
J: TRBJ2-2
size: -
CDR3: CASGLPPRQGSIGELFF
DNA: TGTGCTAGTGGTTTGCCCCCGCGACAGGGGAGTATCGGGGAGCTGTTTTTT

V: TRBV30
D: TRBD1
J: TRBJ1-4
size: few
CDR3: CACRPGQGSGQEKLFF
DNA: TGTGCCTGTAGACCGGGACAGGGAAGTGGACAAGAAAAACTGTTTTTT

V: TRBV7-9
D: -
J: TRBJ1-1
size: -
CDR3: CASSFVEATEAFF
DNA: TGTGCCAGCAGCTTTGTGGAGGCCACTGAAGCTTTCTTT

V: TRBV5-6
D: -
J: TRBJ1-1
size: -
CDR3: CASSLAESEAFF
DNA: TGTGCCAGCAGCTTGGCTGAGTCTGAAGCTTTCTTT

V: TRBV12-5
D: -
J: TRBJ2-7
size: few
CDR3: CASGLERAYEQYF
DNA: TGTGCTAGTGGTTTAGAGAGGGCATACGAGCAGTACTTC

V: TRBV4-3
D: -
J: TRBJ2-5
size: few
CDR3: CASSQGRGETQYF
DNA: TGCGCCAGCAGCCAAGGGAGAGGGGAGACCCAGTACTTC

V: TRBV29-1
D: TRBD2
J: TRBJ2-1
size: -
CDR3: CSVERTSGAEQFF
DNA: TGCAGCGTTGAACGCACTAGCGGGGCGGAGCAGTTCTTC

V: TRBV19
D: -
J: TRBJ1-4
size: few
CDR3: CASSDRATNEKLFF
DNA: TGTGCCAGTAGTGACAGAGCAACTAATGAAAAACTGTTTTTT

V: TRBV10-3
D: TRBD1
J: TRBJ1-2
size: few
CDR3: CAISESRDRVYGYTF
DNA: TGTGCCATCAGTGAGTCGAGGGACAGGGTGTATGGCTACACCTTC

V: TRBV15
D: -
J: TRBJ1-5
size: -
CDR3: CATSREGDQPQHF
DNA: TGTGCCACCAGCAGAGAAGGGGATCAGCCCCAGCATTTT

V: TRBV6-6
D: -
J: TRBJ1-1
size: -
CDR3: CASSYGTPNTEAFF
DNA: TGTGCCAGCAGTTATGGGACACCGAACACTGAAGCTTTCTTT

V: TRBV7-3
D: TRBD2
J: TRBJ2-1
size: few
CDR3: CASSLFARTSVQRSYNEQFF
DNA: TGTGCCAGCAGCTTATTCGCCAGGACTAGCGTCCAACGCTCCTACAATGAGCAGTTCTTC

V: TRBV9
D: TRBD1
J: TRBJ2-5
size: few
CDR3: CASSGGTGQETQYF
DNA: TGTGCCAGCAGCGGGGGGACAGGGCAAGAGACCCAGTACTTC

V: TRBV13
D: TRBD2
J: TRBJ2-1
size: few
CDR3: CASSPGLAESSYNEQFF
DNA: TGTGCCAGCAGCCCAGGACTAGCCGAAAGCTCCTACAATGAGCAGTTCTTC

V: TRBV13
D: TRBD2
J: TRBJ2-7
size: -
CDR3: CASSFFSGGEYEQYF
DNA: TGTGCCAGCAGCTTTTTTAGCGGGGGGGAGTACGAGCAGTACTTC

V: TRBV5-4
D: -
J: TRBJ1-6
size: few
CDR3: CASSQTGSSYNSPLHF
DNA: TGTGCCAGCAGCCAAACAGGCAGCTCCTATAATTCACCCCTCCACTTT

V: TRBV29-1
D: TRBD1
J: TRBJ1-5
size: -
CDR3: CSVGDSPNQPQHF
DNA: TGCAGCGTCGGGGACAGCCCAAATCAGCCCCAGCATTTT

V: TRBV7-3
D: -
J: TRBJ2-7
size: few
CDR3: CASSLSAGPYEQYF
DNA: TGTGCCAGCAGCTTAAGCGCAGGGCCGTACGAGCAGTACTTC

V: TRBV28
D: -
J: TRBJ1-1
size: -
CDR3: CASSLRTGMNTEAFF
DNA: TGTGCCAGCAGTTTACGTACAGGGATGAACACTGAAGCTTTCTTT

V: TRBV5-1
D: -
J: TRBJ1-6
size: few
CDR3: CASSPSGGAGSPLHF
DNA: TGCGCCAGCAGCCCGTCGGGGGGGGCCGGTTCACCCCTCCACTTT

V: TRBV30
D: -
J: TRBJ2-1
size: few
CDR3: CAFSGVSYNEQFF
DNA: TGTGCCTTCTCCGGGGTCTCCTACAATGAGCAGTTCTTC

V: TRBV18
D: -
J: TRBJ2-1
size: -
CDR3: CASSPGQYNEQFF
DNA: TGTGCCAGCTCACCAGGACAGTACAATGAGCAGTTCTTC